The T cell receptor beta chain under discussion was sequenced for a study of blood T cell repertoires in COVID-19. Profiled with immunoSEQ multiplex PCR; TCRdb holds only in-frame clones, not every one. The profile covers about 73,000 clones, with 83% appearing a single time and 5.5% to 7.5% taken by the ten largest. Per germline, CDR1 SGHTA and CDR2 FQGTGA. The V and J ends lost 0 bases and 6 bases respectively, with 11 bases between them. The CDR3 totals 14 residues. The receptor was isolated from an older woman with acute or convalescent COVID-19. Material for sequencing was peripheral blood. The chain is built from TRBV7-3 and TRBJ1-2; D gene ambiguous. The CDR3 region is CASSLTSGSDGYTF. In DNA form, the CDR3 reads TGTGCCAGCAGCTTAACGTCCGGGTCGGATGGCTACACCTTC.